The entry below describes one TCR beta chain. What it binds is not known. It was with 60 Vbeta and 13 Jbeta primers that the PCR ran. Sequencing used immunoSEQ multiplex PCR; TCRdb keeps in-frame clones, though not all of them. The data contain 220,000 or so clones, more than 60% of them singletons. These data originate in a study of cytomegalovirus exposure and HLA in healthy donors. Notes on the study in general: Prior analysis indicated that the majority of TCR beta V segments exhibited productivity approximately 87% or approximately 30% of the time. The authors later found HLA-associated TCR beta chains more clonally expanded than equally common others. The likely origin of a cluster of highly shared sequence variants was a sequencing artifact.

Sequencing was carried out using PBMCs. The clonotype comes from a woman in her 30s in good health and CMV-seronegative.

For the CDR3, the DNA is TGTGCCAGCAGTTTAACTAGCGGGGGGCACGAGCAGTACTTC. It translates to CASSLTSGGHEQYF. V gene TRBV27 combines with J gene TRBJ2-7; 12 positions match TRBD2. The J segment lost 5 bases and the V segment lost 2 bases, leaving 1 base of the junction unmatched. The germline CDR1 and CDR2 sequences are MNHEY and SMNVEV (reference sequence). CDR3 size: 14 residues.